This T cell receptor (beta chain) was captured in a study of OX40 agonist ivuxolimab in advanced cancers. Study at large: Participants, 82.7% male, averaged about 56 years of age, ranging from roughly 23 to 80. Three dose-escalation patients had partial responses: one with hepatocellular carcinoma and two with cutaneous melanoma.

As concerns this clone: The antigen remains unidentified.

Anyone with autoimmune disease history or systemic immunosuppression was excluded. Study outcomes and limitations: Low clonal expansion, among the lowest seen, marked partial responders at 0.1-3.0 mg/kg.

Assay used: immunoSEQ multiplex PCR; TCRdb lists only in-frame clones, some missing. The repertoire holds roughly 80,000 clones, with about 86% as singletons. This receptor was identified in an adult with an advanced solid tumor such as melanoma, head and neck, liver or kidney cancer. Source: CD4+ or CD8+ T cells sorted from blood, taken in a trial of the OX40 agonist ivuxolimab.

Written as DNA, the CDR3 is TGTGCCAGCAGCTTCCACGGACAGGGCAACGGAAAAAAACTGTTTTTT. It is translated as CASSFHGQGNGKKLFF. The rearrangement joins TRBV11-2 to TRBJ1-4; 8 bases are shared with TRBD1. The junction had 12 bases not matched to a gene; V was cut back by 3 bases and J by 9 bases. The CDR3 sequence is 16 residues long. Per the germline V gene, CDR1 is SGHAT and CDR2 is FQNNGV.